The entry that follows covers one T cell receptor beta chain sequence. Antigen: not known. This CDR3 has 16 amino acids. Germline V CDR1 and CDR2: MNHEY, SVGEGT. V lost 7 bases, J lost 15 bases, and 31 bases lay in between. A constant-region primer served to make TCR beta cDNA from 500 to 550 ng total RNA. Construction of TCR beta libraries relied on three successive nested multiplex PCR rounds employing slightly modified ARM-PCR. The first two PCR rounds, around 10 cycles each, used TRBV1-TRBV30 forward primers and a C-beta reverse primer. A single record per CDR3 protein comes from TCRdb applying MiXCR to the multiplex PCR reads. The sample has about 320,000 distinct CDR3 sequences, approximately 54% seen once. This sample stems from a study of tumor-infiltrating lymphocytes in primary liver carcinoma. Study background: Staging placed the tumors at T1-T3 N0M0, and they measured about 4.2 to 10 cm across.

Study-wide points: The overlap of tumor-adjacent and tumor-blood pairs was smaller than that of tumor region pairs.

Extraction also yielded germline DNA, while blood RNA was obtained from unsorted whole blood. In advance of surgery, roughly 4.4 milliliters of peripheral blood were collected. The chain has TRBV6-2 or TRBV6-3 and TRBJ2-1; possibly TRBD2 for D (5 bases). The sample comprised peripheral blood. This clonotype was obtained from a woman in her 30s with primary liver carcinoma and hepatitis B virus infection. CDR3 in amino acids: CASTNYGRASYNELFF. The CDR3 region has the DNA TGTGCCAGCACCAATTACGGGCGGGCCTCCTACAATGAACTGTTCTTC.